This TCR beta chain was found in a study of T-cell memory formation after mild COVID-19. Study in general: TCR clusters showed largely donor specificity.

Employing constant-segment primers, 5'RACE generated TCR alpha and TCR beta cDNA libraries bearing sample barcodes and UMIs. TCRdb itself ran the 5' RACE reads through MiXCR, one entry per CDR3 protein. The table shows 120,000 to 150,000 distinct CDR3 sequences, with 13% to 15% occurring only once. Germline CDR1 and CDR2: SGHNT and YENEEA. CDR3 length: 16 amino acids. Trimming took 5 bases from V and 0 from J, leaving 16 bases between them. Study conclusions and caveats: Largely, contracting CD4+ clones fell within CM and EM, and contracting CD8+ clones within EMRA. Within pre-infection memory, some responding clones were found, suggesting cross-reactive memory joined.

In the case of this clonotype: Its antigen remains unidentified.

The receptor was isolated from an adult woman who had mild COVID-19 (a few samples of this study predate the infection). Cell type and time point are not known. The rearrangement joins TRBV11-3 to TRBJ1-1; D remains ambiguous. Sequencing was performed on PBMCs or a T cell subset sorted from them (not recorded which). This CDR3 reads CASSPHGAGLNTEAFF. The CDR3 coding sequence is TGTGCCAGCAGCCCACACGGAGCCGGCCTGAACACTGAAGCTTTCTTT.